What follows are 4 T cell receptor beta chains derived from one specimen sequenced in a study of blood T cell repertoires in COVID-19. Sequenced by immunoSEQ multiplex PCR; TCRdb stores in-frame clones only, minus some. This table holds over 300,000 clones, 70% to 90% found once. Input material: PBMCs or T cells enriched from blood (not recorded which). These receptors were collected from a woman aged 30 to 39 with acute COVID-19.

This chain links TRBV27 with TRBJ1-5; TRBD1 aligns across 7 bases. The CDR3 runs to 15 residues. Per the germline V gene, CDR1 is MNHEY and CDR2 is SMNVEV (reference sequence). Germline trimming cut 6 bases from V and 2 bases from J; bases unmatched to any gene: 7. CDR3 sequence (DNA): TGTGCCAGCAGGGGAACAGGGGAGGGCAATCAGCCCCAGCATTTT. Protein product: CASRGTGEGNQPQHF.

CDR3 nucleotides: TGTGCCAGCAGCTTAGCCCCTCCAAACTCTAGAGATGAAAAACTGTTTTTT. This sequence encodes CASSLAPPNSRDEKLFF. The chain is built from TRBV7-2 and TRBJ1-4; no reliable D call. The V end lost 0 bases, the J end lost 6 bases, and 17 bases lay between the germline ends. This CDR3 has 17 residues. Per germline, CDR1 SGHTA and CDR2 FQGNSA.

CDR3 coding DNA: TGTGCCAGTAGTATGAGGCAGACCACAAATGAAAAACTGTTTTTT. This codes for CASSMRQTTNEKLFF. V and J are TRBV19 and TRBJ1-4; no clear D. The V gene's germline CDR1 is LNHDA and CDR2 SQIVND (reference sequence). This CDR3 contains 15 residues. Trimming removed 3 bases from V and 5 bases from J, with 13 bases in between.

The V gene is TRBV12-3 or TRBV12-4, the J gene TRBJ2-3; D uncertain. V was trimmed by 6 bases and J by 2 bases, leaving 3 bases between them. The CDR3 runs to 11 residues. Here the CDR3 DNA reads TGTGCCAGCAGATACACAGATACGCAGTATTTT. It yields the protein CASRYTDTQYF.